The entry below gives a single T cell receptor beta chain sequence along with its context. The record originates from a study of blood T cell repertoires in COVID-19. For the study at large: The samples span acute and convalescent COVID-19 from the United States, Italy and Spain. Nucleic acid was either cDNA or gDNA, and it came from T cells, B-cell-depleted T cells, or PBMCs.

V was pared by 8 bases and J by 8 bases, with 18 bases between. The CDR3 covers 13 residues. Original handling: Amplified reference gene primers provided the basis for estimating nucleated cell counts. Profiled with immunoSEQ multiplex PCR; TCRdb holds only in-frame clones, not every one. For V, J and clone size, that table is used; D and trimming come from the DNA. Of 160,000 or so clones listed, about four fifths are singletons. The rearrangement links TRBV12-3 or TRBV12-4 to TRBJ1-2; TRBD1 is a possible D gene (5 bases). Sequences were obtained from peripheral blood. The origin of this receptor is a man in his 70s with active or convalescent COVID-19. The CDR3 sequence: CASPEDLGGGYTF. In DNA form, the CDR3 reads TGTGCCAGCCCTGAGGACCTGGGGGGGGGCTACACCTTC.